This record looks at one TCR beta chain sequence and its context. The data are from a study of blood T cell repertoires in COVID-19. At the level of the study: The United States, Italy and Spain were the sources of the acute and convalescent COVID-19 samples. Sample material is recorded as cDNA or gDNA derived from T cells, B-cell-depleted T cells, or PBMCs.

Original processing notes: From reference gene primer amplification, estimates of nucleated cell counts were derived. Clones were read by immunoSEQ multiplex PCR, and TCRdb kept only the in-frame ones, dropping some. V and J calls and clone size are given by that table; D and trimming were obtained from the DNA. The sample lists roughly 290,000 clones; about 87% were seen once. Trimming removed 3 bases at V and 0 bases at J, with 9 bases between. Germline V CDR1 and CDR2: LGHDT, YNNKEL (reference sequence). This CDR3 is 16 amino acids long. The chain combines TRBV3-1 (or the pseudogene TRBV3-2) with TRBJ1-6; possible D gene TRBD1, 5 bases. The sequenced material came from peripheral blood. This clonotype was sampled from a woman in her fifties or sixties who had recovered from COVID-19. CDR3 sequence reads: CASSQGGDSYNSPLHF. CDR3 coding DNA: TGTGCCAGCAGCCAGGGGGGTGACTCCTATAATTCACCCCTCCACTTT.